Reported below is one T cell receptor (beta chain). The data are from a study of blood T cell repertoires in COVID-19. Study overall: Nucleic acid was either cDNA or gDNA, and it came from T cells, B-cell-depleted T cells, or PBMCs.

The CDR3 is made up of 13 amino acids. The germline CDR1 and CDR2 sequences are MNHNY and SVGAGI (reference sequence). Trimming stripped 5 bases from V and 1 base from J, with 5 bases between. Data came from immunoSEQ multiplex PCR; TCRdb stores just in-frame clones and leaves some out. The sample lists 250,000 to 400,000 clones; around 90% were seen once. Sequences were obtained from peripheral blood. The chain has TRBV6-6 and TRBJ2-2; D call uncertain. The origin of this receptor is a woman aged 25 to 39 with COVID-19, enrolled during active disease. The CDR3 DNA reads as TGTGCCAGCAGTCCGAGGAACACCGGGGAGCTGTTTTTT. This sequence encodes CASSPRNTGELFF.